The rows below give T cell receptor beta chains drawn from one sample of a study of blood T cell repertoires in COVID-19. Libraries were prepared by immunoSEQ multiplex PCR; TCRdb keeps only in-frame clonotypes and omits some of them. The sample yields a few hundred thousand clones, approximately 83% seen once. The sample comprised PBMCs or T cells enriched from blood (not recorded which). All receptors come from a man between 25 and 39 years old who had recovered from COVID-19. CDR3s include the opening cysteine and the closing phenylalanine or tryptophan. The D gene is left open where the match is weak. The size field is filled for only some rows; it gives once, few, many or a size class.

CDR3	DNA	D	size	V	J
CASKGTGAFSSTDTQYF	TGTGCCAGTAAGGGGACAGGGGCCTTCTCTAGCACAGATACGCAGTATTTT	TRBD1	few	TRBV19	TRBJ2-3
CASSLMGQLTDTQYF	TGTGCCAGCAGCTTAATGGGACAGCTCACAGATACGCAGTATTTT	TRBD1	.	TRBV7-8	TRBJ2-3
CASSRFPLAQGPSEAFF	TGTGCCAGCAGTCGGTTTCCCCTGGCACAGGGCCCCTCTGAAGCTTTCTTT	.	.	TRBV5-4	TRBJ1-1
CASSLVEGRDTQYF	TGTGCCAGCAGCTTGGTGGAGGGAAGGGATACGCAGTATTTT	.	.	TRBV5-5	TRBJ2-3
CASRARGGEGDTQYF	TGTGCCAGCAGGGCCCGAGGGGGCGAGGGAGATACGCAGTATTTT	TRBD1	.	TRBV6-5	TRBJ2-3
CASGTVRDWDEKLFF	TGTGCCAGCGGCACGGTACGGGACTGGGATGAAAAACTGTTTTTT	.	.	TRBV25-1	TRBJ1-4
CASSFQGTYEQYF	TGTGCCAGCAGCTTCCAGGGGACCTACGAGCAGTACTTC	.	.	TRBV7-2	TRBJ2-7
CSASRQGATGELFF	TGCAGTGCTAGTAGACAGGGGGCCACCGGGGAGCTGTTTTTT	TRBD1	.	TRBV20-1	TRBJ2-2
CASSPVLVQTQYF	TGTGCCAGCAGCCCAGTCCTGGTACAGACCCAGTACTTC	.	.	TRBV14	TRBJ2-5
CASGGWVWSSYNEQFF	TGTGCCAGCGGGGGGTGGGTCTGGAGCTCCTACAATGAGCAGTTCTTC	.	.	TRBV7-9	TRBJ2-1
CASSFREGATEAFF	TGTGCCAGCAGCTTCAGGGAAGGAGCCACTGAAGCTTTCTTT	.	.	TRBV7-9	TRBJ1-1
CAISEQGYEQYF	TGTGCCATCAGTGAACAGGGCTACGAGCAGTACTTC	.	.	TRBV10-3	TRBJ2-7
CATVLGGPMNTEAFF	TGTGCCACCGTCCTTGGTGGGCCCATGAACACTGAAGCTTTCTTT	.	many	TRBV24-1	TRBJ1-1
CASILSHLAQPQHF	TGTGCCAGCATACTATCACACCTGGCTCAGCCCCAGCATTTT	.	few	TRBV19	TRBJ1-5
CASSQDEYGELFF	TGTGCCAGCAGCCAAGATGAGTACGGGGAGCTGTTTTTT	.	.	TRBV3-1/TRBV3-2	TRBJ2-2
CASSKSWGGGTEAFF	TGTGCCAGTAGTAAGTCTTGGGGGGGAGGAACTGAAGCTTTCTTT	.	few	TRBV19	TRBJ1-1
CARQTGIGGKLFF	TGTGCCCGGCAGACAGGGATCGGGGGAAAACTGTTTTTT	TRBD1	.	TRBV30	TRBJ1-4
CASSLGTGMDTEAFF	TGTGCCAGCAGCTTAGGCACAGGGATGGACACTGAAGCTTTCTTT	.	.	TRBV11-3	TRBJ1-1
CASRRGTKYNEQFF	TGTGCCAGCAGACGAGGGACAAAATACAATGAGCAGTTCTTC	.	once	TRBV28	TRBJ2-1
CASRQGSYEQYF	TGTGCCAGTCGACAGGGTAGTTACGAGCAGTACTTC	TRBD1	.	TRBV2	TRBJ2-7
CASSVGAGLFGNTIYF	TGTGCCAGCAGCGTTGGCGCAGGACTATTTGGAAACACCATATATTTT	.	.	TRBV9	TRBJ1-3